What follows is one T cell receptor (beta chain) and its context. Its antigen is as yet unknown. This sample stems from a study of blood T cells in healthy people across ages. Every sample gave at least 5.5 micrograms of total RNA when it was extracted. Findings of the study overall: More naive CD4+ cells and higher diversity marked long-lived donors relative to aged donors.

Combining a sample-barcoded 5' primer with a J-beta primer mix, a second PCR ran for about 7 to 11 cycles. TCRdb used MiXCR to reprocess the 5' RACE reads, holding one entry per CDR3 protein. The sample lists approximately 1,000,000 distinct CDR3 sequences, over 35% occurring once. Sequenced sample: blood. The receptor was derived from a woman in her sixties or seventies in good health.

The CDR3 loop is CASSDRGRLGYTF. The CDR3 DNA sequence: TGTGCCAGCAGCGATCGTGGGAGGCTGGGCTACACCTTC. This chain connects TRBV2 to TRBJ1-2, with D unresolved. This CDR3 region has 13 residues. Per the germline V gene, CDR1 is SNHLY and CDR2 is FYNNEI. Trimming took off 6 bases at V and 8 bases at J, with 16 bases between the two ends.